This entry features one T cell receptor beta chain sequence. This specimen belongs to a study of control samples from healthy donors and cancer patients. The assay was immunoSEQ multiplex PCR, and TCRdb's table has in-frame clones only and misses some. Of 150,000 or so clones in the sample, 88% were seen once. V was cut by 4 bases and J by 2 bases, with 15 bases left in between. CDR1 LNHDA and CDR2 SQIVND come from the germline V gene (reference sequence). The length of the CDR3 is 15 residues. This receptor was taken from a woman aged 25-40 years in good health. The chain has TRBV19 and TRBJ2-7; D gene uncertain. The sample consisted of blood. The CDR3 region has the DNA TGTGCCAGTAGTACGGGCCGCGATTATACCTACGAGCAGTACTTC. Amino acid sequence: CASSTGRDYTYEQYF.